This T cell receptor beta chain was retrieved from a study of cytomegalovirus exposure and HLA in healthy donors. Across the whole study: A later analysis reported the same platform for the roughly 110 validation repertoires and the 650 to 750 first-cohort repertoires. Whole-study results and caveats: The authors enumerated 164 TCR beta chains as linked to cytomegalovirus.

This table comes from immunoSEQ multiplex PCR, and its TCRdb copy is limited to in-frame clones, with some not included. The profile shows about 150,000 clones, about 88% of them singletons. Concerning this clone itself: Its matching antigen is unknown.

The CDR3 has 19 amino acids. The germline V gene encodes CDR1 LGHNA and CDR2 YNFKEQ. The trim removed 0 bases at V and 7 bases at J, leaving 12 bases unmatched. The donors were members of the validation cohort comprising about 130 subjects, separate from the roughly 730-subject first cohort. The chain employs TRBV4-2 and TRBJ2-1; 13 bases are a match to TRBD2. The sequence was obtained from a woman younger than 30 in good health and CMV-seropositive. The sequencing input was PBMCs. CDR3 in DNA: TGTGCCAGCAGCCAAGAAGGGACTAGCGGGGTTAACAATAATAATGAGCAGTTCTTC. Amino acid sequence: CASSQEGTSGVNNNNEQFF.